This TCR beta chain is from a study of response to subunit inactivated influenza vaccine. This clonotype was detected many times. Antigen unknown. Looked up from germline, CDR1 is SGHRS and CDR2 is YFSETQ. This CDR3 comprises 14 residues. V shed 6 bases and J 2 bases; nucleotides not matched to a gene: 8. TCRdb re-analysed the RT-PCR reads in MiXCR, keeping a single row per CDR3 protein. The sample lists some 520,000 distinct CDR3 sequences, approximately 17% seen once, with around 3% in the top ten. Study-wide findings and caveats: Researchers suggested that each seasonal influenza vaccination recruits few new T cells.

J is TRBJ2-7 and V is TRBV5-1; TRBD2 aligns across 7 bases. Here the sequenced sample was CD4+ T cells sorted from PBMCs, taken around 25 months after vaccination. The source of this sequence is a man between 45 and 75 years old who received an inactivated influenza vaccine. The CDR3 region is CASMGVAGAYEQYF. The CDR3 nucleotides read TGCGCCAGCATGGGGGTTGCGGGAGCCTACGAGCAGTACTTC.